This TCR beta chain originates from a study of early T cells in non-severe SARS-CoV-2 infection. Overall study: Unsorted whole blood bulk RNA was sequenced, with unpaired chains.

MiXCR was run by TCRdb on the 5' RACE reads, yielding one entry per CDR3 protein. The sample gives 65,000 to 95,000 distinct CDR3 sequences, 11% to 15% of which show up once; approximately 11% is in the top ten. V lost 6 bases, J lost 4 bases, and 19 bases lay in between. There are 14 residues in the CDR3. CDR1 and CDR2 (germline): SQVTM, ANQGSEA. The clonotype comes from an adult who was a healthcare worker with PCR-confirmed SARS-CoV-2 infection or an uninfected control (not recorded which). Sequenced sample: whole blood. The gene calls are TRBV29-1 and TRBJ2-7; tentatively, D is TRBD1 (6 bases). CDR3 region: CSVEGSGQSYEQYF. The CDR3 DNA reads TGCAGCGTCGAGGGGTCCGGACAGAGTTACGAGCAGTACTTC.